The 21 T cell receptor beta chains reported below all come from one sample, sequenced in a study of response to subunit inactivated influenza vaccine. TCRdb passed the RT-PCR reads through MiXCR, listing each CDR3 protein once. The data hold about half a million distinct CDR3 sequences, with 10% to 11% observed a single time. Sequenced material: PBMCs from blood, taken about 40 days after vaccination. The source of these receptors is a man in his fifties or sixties who received an inactivated influenza vaccine.

The chain links TRBV4-2 to TRBJ1-6; D gene ambiguous. V lost 0 bases and J lost 9, with 12 bases in between. This CDR3 is built from 15 residues. The V gene's germline CDR1 is LGHNA and CDR2 YNFKEQ. CDR3 amino acids: CASSQDPTVSSPLHF. In DNA, the CDR3 is TGTGCCAGCAGCCAAGATCCAACAGTGAGTTCACCCCTCCACTTT.

There are a few counts of this clonotype. This chain links TRBV10-3 with TRBJ2-7; TRBD2 matches 10 bases. CDR1 is ENHRY and CDR2 is SYGVKD in the germline V gene. The junction had 6 bases not matched to a gene; V was cut back by 10 bases and J by 6 bases. The CDR3 has 12 amino acids. The CDR3 sequence is CASWTSGGEQYF. The CDR3 nucleotides read TGTGCCAGCTGGACTAGCGGAGGCGAGCAGTACTTC.

This clonotype was seen only a few times. The chain combines TRBV7-2 with TRBJ1-6; TRBD1 matches at 9 bases. Germline assignment: CDR1 SGHTA and CDR2 FQGNSA. The CDR3 runs 15 residues. Trimming took 5 bases from V and 9 from J; bases not matched to a gene: 8. The DNA for the CDR3 is TGTGCCAGCAGCCCTAGGACAGGGGTTGGTTCACCCCTCCACTTT. It is translated as CASSPRTGVGSPLHF.

The V call is TRBV7-9, the J call TRBJ1-2; D is perhaps TRBD1 (5 bases). The germline gives CDR1 SEHNR, CDR2 FQNEAQ (reference sequence). This CDR3 has 14 amino acids. V gave up 4 bases and J gave up 7 bases, with 16 bases separating them. CDR3 protein: CASSSTGTLAGYTF. CDR3 in DNA: TGTGCCAGCAGCTCCACCGGGACGCTTGCTGGCTACACCTTC.

This clonotype was seen repeatedly, ten times or more. The J gene is TRBJ2-3, the V gene TRBV5-1; 10 bases fit TRBD2. This CDR3 is 16 amino acids long. J was trimmed by 7 bases and V by 4 bases; bases with no gene match: 12. From germline, CDR1 is SGHRS and CDR2 YFSETQ. The CDR3 DNA reads TGCGCCAGCAGCCACCGTGGACTAGCGGCCGGATATACGCAGTATTTT. Amino acids: CASSHRGLAAGYTQYF.

This clonotype was counted a few times. The chain links TRBV4-1 to TRBJ2-1, with TRBD2 identical over 16 bases. Germline loops: CDR1 MGHRA, CDR2 YSYEKL. This CDR3 spans 20 amino acids. The ends lost 1 base at V and 8 bases at J; junction bases unmatched: 14. CDR3 in DNA: TGCGCCAGCAGCCAAGCCGGGACTAGCGGGAGGGAACGCCCTATCTATGAGCAGTTCTTC. This encodes CASSQAGTSGRERPIYEQFF.

The CDR3 sequence: CASSYREGTPGELFF. CDR3 bases: TGTGCCAGCAGTTACCGGGAGGGGACCCCCGGGGAGCTGTTTTTT. The V call is TRBV6-5, the J call TRBJ2-2; TRBD2 matches 8 bases. V was pared by 2 bases and J by 6 bases, with 5 bases of the junction left unmatched. Germline assignment: CDR1 MNHEY and CDR2 SVGAGI. The CDR3 is made up of 15 amino acids.

This clonotype was seen a few times. The gene calls are TRBV20-1 and TRBJ2-3; TRBD2 matches at 7 bases. The length of the CDR3 is 16 residues. V shed 0 bases, J shed 2 bases, and the junction held 8 bases outside the gene matches. Germline lookup yields CDR1 DFQATT and CDR2 SNEGSKA (reference sequence). In nucleotides, the CDR3 is TGCAGTGCTAGAGAAATAAAAGCGGGGAACACAGATACGCAGTATTTT. Residues: CSAREIKAGNTDTQYF.

This clonotype was picked up a small number of times. This chain uses TRBV29-1 with TRBJ2-1; D is perhaps TRBD1 (7 bases). Trimming left V 5 bases short and J 4 bases short, with 12 bases between. Germline V gene sequence: CDR1 SQVTM, CDR2 ANQGSEA. The CDR3 length is 13 residues. The CDR3 spells CSVRGTVYNEQFF. The CDR3 DNA sequence: TGCAGCGTTCGGGGGACAGTTTACAATGAGCAGTTCTTC.

This clonotype was recorded many times. This chain joins TRBV12-3 or TRBV12-4 and TRBJ1-5; possible D gene TRBD1, 5 bases. The CDR3 has 15 amino acids. V was clipped by 7 bases and J by 3 bases, with 16 bases between them. CDR3 region: CASTLSWGPNQPQHF. The CDR3 DNA sequence: TGTGCCAGCACCCTATCGTGGGGCCCCAATCAGCCCCAGCATTTT.

This clonotype was seen a few times. This chain uses TRBV12-3 or TRBV12-4 with TRBJ1-2; D is unclear. This CDR3 has 14 residues. V lost 2 bases and J 5 bases, leaving 12 bases between the germline ends. CDR3 sequence (DNA): TGTGCCAGCAGTTTAACGTCCAGGCTATATGGCTACACCTTC. Translation: CASSLTSRLYGYTF.

V is TRBV15 and J is TRBJ2-7; no firm D call. Per the germline V gene, CDR1 is LNHNV and CDR2 is YYDKDF (reference sequence). V gave up 0 bases and J gave up 4 bases, with 10 bases separating them. The CDR3 is made up of 14 amino acids. The CDR3 DNA sequence: TGTGCCACCAGCAGAGATTCGAAAGGATACGAGCAGTACTTC. Its protein is CATSRDSKGYEQYF.

The chain joins TRBV5-1 to TRBJ1-5, with D perhaps matching TRBD1 (5 bases). The CDR3 loop spans 15 amino acids. Germline assignment: CDR1 SGHRS and CDR2 YFSETQ. V lost 4 bases and J 0 bases, leaving 11 bases between the germline ends. CDR3 in amino acids: CASSLIGASNQPQHF. The CDR3 nucleotides read TGCGCCAGCAGCCTTATAGGGGCTAGCAATCAGCCCCAGCATTTT.

The chain carries TRBV7-7 and TRBJ2-2; D unresolved. The germline gives CDR1 SSHAT, CDR2 FNYEAQ (reference sequence). Trimming stripped 4 bases from V and 5 bases from J, with 11 bases between. The CDR3 spans 14 residues. As DNA, the CDR3 is TGTGCCAGCAGCTCATATCCACAGACCGGGGAGCTGTTTTTT. Translation gives CASSSYPQTGELFF.

This clonotype was counted ten times or more. A read error may account for a junction end that differs from germline. J is TRBJ2-1 and V is TRBV29-1; 7 bases align to TRBD2. The germline V gene has CDR1 SQVTM and CDR2 ANQGSEA. The CDR3 runs to 14 residues. CDR3: CSVEDPAGSALEFF. CDR3 DNA sequence: TGCAGCGTCGAAGATCCAGCGGGATCGGCGTTGGAGTTCTTC.

This clonotype was picked up a small number of times. The chain joins TRBV20-1 to TRBJ2-1; TRBD2 matches at 10 bases. Germline V lookup: CDR1 DFQATT, CDR2 SNEGSKA (reference sequence). The CDR3 contains 14 residues. V lost 2 bases, J lost 8 bases, and 6 bases stayed unmatched. The CDR3 here is CSARRASGSDEQFF. DNA of the CDR3: TGCAGTGCTAGAAGAGCTAGCGGGAGTGATGAGCAGTTCTTC.

This clonotype came up a few times. The chain carries TRBV10-3 and TRBJ2-3; TRBD1 is a possible D gene (5 bases). Germline values: CDR1 ENHRY, CDR2 SYGVKD. This CDR3 region has 16 residues. Between the trimmed V and J ends, which lost 3 bases and 0 bases, there was a span of 13 bases. CDR3 amino acids: CAISDVGKGSTDTQYF. The CDR3 coding sequence is TGTGCCATCAGTGATGTGGGAAAGGGGAGCACAGATACGCAGTATTTT.

This clonotype was detected a few times. This chain connects TRBV7-9 to TRBJ2-3; D might be TRBD1 (5 bases). Per the germline V gene, CDR1 is SEHNR and CDR2 is FQNEAQ (reference sequence). Trimming removed 7 bases at V and 1 base at J, with 15 bases between. CDR3 size: 15 residues. CDR3 amino acids: CASKSIGEGTDTQYF. CDR3 DNA sequence: TGTGCCAGCAAGAGTATAGGGGAAGGCACAGATACGCAGTATTTT.

The rearrangement links TRBV4-3 to TRBJ1-6, with D possibly TRBD1 on 5 matching bases. The germline V and J ends were trimmed by 0 bases and 8 bases, with 11 bases remaining between them. From germline, CDR1 is LGHNA and CDR2 YSLEER. The CDR3 spans 15 residues. For the CDR3, the DNA is TGCGCCAGCAGCCAAGATCGGGACGCCTATTCACCCCTCCACTTT. Residues: CASSQDRDAYSPLHF.

This clonotype was counted only a few times. J is TRBJ2-4 and V is TRBV20-1; TRBD1 matches at 10 bases. This CDR3 is 17 amino acids long. With 7 bases clipped from V and 2 bases from J, the junction kept 14 bases outside the gene matches. The germline V gene encodes CDR1 DFQATT and CDR2 SNEGSKA (reference sequence). The CDR3 reads CSVIKTGGRGSKNIQYF. The CDR3 nucleotides read TGCAGTGTTATTAAGACAGGGGGCCGTGGGTCCAAAAACATTCAGTACTTC.

The CDR3 reads CASKQGVGDTEAFF. The DNA for the CDR3 is TGCGCCAGCAAACAGGGGGTTGGAGACACTGAAGCTTTCTTT. The chain recombines TRBV5-1 with TRBJ1-1; 8 nucleotides agree with TRBD1. CDR1 SGHRS and CDR2 YFSETQ come from the germline V gene. The CDR3 runs 14 residues. Unmatched junction bases numbered 7, after V lost 6 bases and J lost 3 bases.